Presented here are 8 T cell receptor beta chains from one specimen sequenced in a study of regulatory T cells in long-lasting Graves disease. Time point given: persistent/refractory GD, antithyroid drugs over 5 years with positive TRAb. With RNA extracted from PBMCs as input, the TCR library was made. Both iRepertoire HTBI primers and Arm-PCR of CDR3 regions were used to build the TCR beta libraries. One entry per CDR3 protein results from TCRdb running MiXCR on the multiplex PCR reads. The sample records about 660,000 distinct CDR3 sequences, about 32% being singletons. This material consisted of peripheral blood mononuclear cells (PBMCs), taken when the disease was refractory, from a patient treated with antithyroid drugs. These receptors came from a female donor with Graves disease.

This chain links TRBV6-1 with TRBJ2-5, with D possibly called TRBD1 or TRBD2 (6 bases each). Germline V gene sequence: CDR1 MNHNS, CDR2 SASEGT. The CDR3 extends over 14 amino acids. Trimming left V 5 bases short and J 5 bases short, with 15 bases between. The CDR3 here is CASSSDGGGETQYF. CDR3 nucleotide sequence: TGTGCCAGCAGTAGCGACGGGGGCGGGGAGACCCAGTACTTC.

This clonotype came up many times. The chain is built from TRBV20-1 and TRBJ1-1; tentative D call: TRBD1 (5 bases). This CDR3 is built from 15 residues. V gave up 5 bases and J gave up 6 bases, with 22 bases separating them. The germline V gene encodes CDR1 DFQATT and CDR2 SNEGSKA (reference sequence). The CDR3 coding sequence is TGCAGTGCTCCAAATACCGCCGGGGCTCGGGCTGAAGCTTTCTTT. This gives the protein CSAPNTAGARAEAFF.

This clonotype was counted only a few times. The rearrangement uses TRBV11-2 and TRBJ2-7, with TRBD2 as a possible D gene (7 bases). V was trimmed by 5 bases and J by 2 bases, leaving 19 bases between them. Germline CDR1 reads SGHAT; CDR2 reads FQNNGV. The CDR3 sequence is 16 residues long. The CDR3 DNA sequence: TGTGCCAGCAGCCCCATCAGGGGACTACACACCTACGAGCAGTACTTC. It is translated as CASSPIRGLHTYEQYF.

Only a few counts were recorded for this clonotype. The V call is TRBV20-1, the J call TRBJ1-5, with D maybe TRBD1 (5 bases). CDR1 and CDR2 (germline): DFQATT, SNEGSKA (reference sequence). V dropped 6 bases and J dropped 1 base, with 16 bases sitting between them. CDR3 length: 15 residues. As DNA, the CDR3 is TGCAGTGCGTCGACGGGGGATAGGAGCAATCAGCCCCAGCATTTT. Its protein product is CSASTGDRSNQPQHF.

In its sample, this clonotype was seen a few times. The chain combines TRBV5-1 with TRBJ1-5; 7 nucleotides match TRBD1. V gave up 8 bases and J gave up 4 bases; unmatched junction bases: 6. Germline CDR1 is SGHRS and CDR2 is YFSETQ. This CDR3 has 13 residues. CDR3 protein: CARKQGINQPQHF. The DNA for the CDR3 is TGCGCCAGGAAACAGGGGATTAATCAGCCCCAGCATTTT.

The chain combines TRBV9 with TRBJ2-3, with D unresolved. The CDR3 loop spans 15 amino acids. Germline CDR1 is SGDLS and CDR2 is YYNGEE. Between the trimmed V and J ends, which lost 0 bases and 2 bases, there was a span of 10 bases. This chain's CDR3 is CASSVAPSFTDTQYF. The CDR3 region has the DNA TGTGCCAGCAGCGTAGCCCCCTCTTTCACAGATACGCAGTATTTT.

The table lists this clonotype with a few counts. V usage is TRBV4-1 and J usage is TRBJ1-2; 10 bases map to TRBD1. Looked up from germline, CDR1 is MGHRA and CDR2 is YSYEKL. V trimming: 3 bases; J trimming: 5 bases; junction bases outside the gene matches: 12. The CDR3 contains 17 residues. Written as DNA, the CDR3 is TGCGCCAGCAGCCAGGGACAGGGGAATCTTTCGCCTTATGGCTACACCTTC. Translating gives CASSQGQGNLSPYGYTF.

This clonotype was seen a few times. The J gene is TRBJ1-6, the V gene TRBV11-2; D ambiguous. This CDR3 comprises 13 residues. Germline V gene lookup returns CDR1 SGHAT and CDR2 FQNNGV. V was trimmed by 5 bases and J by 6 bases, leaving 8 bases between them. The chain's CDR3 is CASSPTPNSPLHF. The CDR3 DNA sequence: TGTGCCAGCAGCCCAACACCTAATTCACCCCTCCACTTT.